These T cell receptor beta chains were read from a single sample in a study of cytomegalovirus exposure and HLA in healthy donors. Sequencing used immunoSEQ multiplex PCR; TCRdb keeps in-frame clones, though not all of them. The table includes approximately 220,000 clones, approximately 78% detected once. Sequences were obtained from PBMCs. The receptors stem from a young man in good health and CMV-seronegative. Each CDR3 is given with its conserved first and last residue. Fields, in order: CDR3 protein, CDR3 DNA, CDR3 length, V gene, D gene, J gene, clone size. A D gene is named only where the DNA matches it firmly. The listing skips clone size in some rows; elsewhere it reads once, few, many or a size class.

CDR3 protein: CASVALEGTQYF
CDR3 DNA: TGCGCCAGCGTGGCCCTAGAGGGGACCCAGTACTTC
CDR3 length: 12
V gene: TRBV10-2
D gene: .
J gene: TRBJ2-5
clone size: .

CDR3 protein: CASNQGEGRRTEAFF
CDR3 DNA: TGTGCCAGCAACCAAGGGGAGGGTCGACGTACTGAAGCTTTCTTT
CDR3 length: 15
V gene: TRBV6-4
D gene: .
J gene: TRBJ1-1
clone size: .

CDR3 protein: CASSEGFGSNQPQHF
CDR3 DNA: TGTGCCAGCAGCGAGGGTTTTGGGAGCAATCAGCCCCAGCATTTT
CDR3 length: 15
V gene: TRBV13
D gene: .
J gene: TRBJ1-5
clone size: .

CDR3 protein: CASSLAGRINEQFF
CDR3 DNA: TGCGCCAGCAGCTTGGCCGGGAGGATCAATGAGCAGTTCTTC
CDR3 length: 14
V gene: TRBV5-1
D gene: TRBD2
J gene: TRBJ2-1
clone size: few

CDR3 protein: CASSLADSGGYEQYF
CDR3 DNA: TGTGCTAGCAGCTTAGCTGATTCAGGGGGCTACGAGCAGTACTTC
CDR3 length: 15
V gene: TRBV7-7
D gene: TRBD1
J gene: TRBJ2-7
clone size: once

CDR3 protein: CASSSTRGNYEQYF
CDR3 DNA: TGTGCCAGCAGTTCCACGAGAGGCAACTACGAGCAGTACTTC
CDR3 length: 14
V gene: TRBV28
D gene: .
J gene: TRBJ2-7
clone size: .

CDR3 protein: CASSETGALGQYF
CDR3 DNA: TGTGCCAGCAGTGAGACAGGGGCGCTGGGGCAGTACTTC
CDR3 length: 13
V gene: TRBV25-1
D gene: TRBD1
J gene: TRBJ2-7
clone size: few

CDR3 protein: CSAISGGAIYNEQFF
CDR3 DNA: TGCAGCGCTATTAGCGGGGGGGCCATTTACAATGAGCAGTTCTTC
CDR3 length: 15
V gene: TRBV29-1
D gene: TRBD2
J gene: TRBJ2-1
clone size: .

CDR3 protein: CASSQLSGEQFF
CDR3 DNA: TGTGCCAGCAGCCAACTTAGTGGTGAGCAGTTCTTC
CDR3 length: 12
V gene: TRBV14
D gene: .
J gene: TRBJ2-1
clone size: .

CDR3 protein: CASSLRTGGFRNTEAFF
CDR3 DNA: TGTGCCAGCAGCTTGAGAACAGGGGGCTTCAGAAACACTGAAGCTTTCTTT
CDR3 length: 17
V gene: TRBV5-6
D gene: TRBD1
J gene: TRBJ1-1
clone size: few